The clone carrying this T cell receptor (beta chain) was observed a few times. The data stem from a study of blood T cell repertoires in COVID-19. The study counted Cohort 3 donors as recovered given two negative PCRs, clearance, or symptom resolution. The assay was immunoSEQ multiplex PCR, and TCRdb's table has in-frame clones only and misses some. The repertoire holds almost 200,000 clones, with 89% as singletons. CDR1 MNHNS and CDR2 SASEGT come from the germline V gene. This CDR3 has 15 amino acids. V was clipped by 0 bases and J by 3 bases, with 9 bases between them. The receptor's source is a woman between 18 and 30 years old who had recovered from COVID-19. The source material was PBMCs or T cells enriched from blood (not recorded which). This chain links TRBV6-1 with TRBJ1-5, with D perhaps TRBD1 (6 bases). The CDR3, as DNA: TGTGCCAGCAGTGAAGCCAGGGGCCCCAATCAGCCCCAGCATTTT. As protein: CASSEARGPNQPQHF.